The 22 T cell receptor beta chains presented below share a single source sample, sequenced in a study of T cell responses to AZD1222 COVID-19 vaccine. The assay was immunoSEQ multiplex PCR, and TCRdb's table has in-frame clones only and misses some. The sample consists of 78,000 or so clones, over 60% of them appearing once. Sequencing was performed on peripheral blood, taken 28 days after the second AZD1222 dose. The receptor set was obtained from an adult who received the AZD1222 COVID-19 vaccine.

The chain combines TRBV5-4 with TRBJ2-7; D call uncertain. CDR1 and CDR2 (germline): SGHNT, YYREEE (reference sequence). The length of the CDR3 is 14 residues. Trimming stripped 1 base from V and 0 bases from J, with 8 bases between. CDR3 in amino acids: CASSLPDSSYEQYF. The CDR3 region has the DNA TGTGCCAGCAGCTTGCCCGACTCCTCCTACGAGCAGTACTTC. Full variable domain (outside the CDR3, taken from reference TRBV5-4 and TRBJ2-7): ETGVTQSPTHLIKTRGQQVTLRCSSQSGHNTVSWYQQALGQGPQFIFQYYREEENGRGNFPPRFSGLQFPNYSSELNVNALELDDSALYLCASSLPDSSYEQYFGPGTRLTVT.

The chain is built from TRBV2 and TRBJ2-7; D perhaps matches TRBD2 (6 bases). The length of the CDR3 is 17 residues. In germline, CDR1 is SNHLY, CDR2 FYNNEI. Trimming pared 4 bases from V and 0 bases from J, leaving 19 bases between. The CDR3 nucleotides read TGTGCCAGCAGTGGACGGACGGGACTCATGAGCTCCTACGAGCAGTACTTC. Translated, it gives CASSGRTGLMSSYEQYF.

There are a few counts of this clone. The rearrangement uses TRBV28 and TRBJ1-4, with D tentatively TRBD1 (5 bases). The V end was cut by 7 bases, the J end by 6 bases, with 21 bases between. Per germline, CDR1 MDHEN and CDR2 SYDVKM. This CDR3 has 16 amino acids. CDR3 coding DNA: TGTGCCAGCACCCTGCGGGGGGGAGTTGATTATGAAAAACTGTTTTTT. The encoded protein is CASTLRGGVDYEKLFF. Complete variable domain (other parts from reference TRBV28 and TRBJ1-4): DVKVTQSSRYLVKRTGEKVFLECVQDMDHENMFWYRQDPGLGLRLIYFSYDVKMKEKGDIPEGYSVSREKKERFSLILESASTNQTSMYLCASTLRGGVDYEKLFFGSGTQLSVL.

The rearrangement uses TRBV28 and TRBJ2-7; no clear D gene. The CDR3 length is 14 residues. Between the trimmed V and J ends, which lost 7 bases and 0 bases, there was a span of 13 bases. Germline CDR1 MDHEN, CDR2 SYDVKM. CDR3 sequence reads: CASNRPGSSYEQYF. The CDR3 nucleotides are TGTGCCAGCAACCGCCCAGGTAGCTCCTACGAGCAGTACTTC.

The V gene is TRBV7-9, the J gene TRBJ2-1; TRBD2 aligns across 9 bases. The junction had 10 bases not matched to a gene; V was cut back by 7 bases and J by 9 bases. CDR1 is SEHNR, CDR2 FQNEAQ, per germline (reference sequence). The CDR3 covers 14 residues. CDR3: CASTGAGAGGEQFF. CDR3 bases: TGTGCCAGCACCGGAGCGGGAGCGGGGGGTGAGCAGTTCTTC.

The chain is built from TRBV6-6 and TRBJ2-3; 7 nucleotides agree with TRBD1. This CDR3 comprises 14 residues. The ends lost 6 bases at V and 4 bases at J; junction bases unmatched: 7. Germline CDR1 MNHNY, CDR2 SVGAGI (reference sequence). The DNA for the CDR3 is TGTGCCAGCAGCCCACAGGGGAAGTCAGATACGCAGTATTTT. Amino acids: CASSPQGKSDTQYF.

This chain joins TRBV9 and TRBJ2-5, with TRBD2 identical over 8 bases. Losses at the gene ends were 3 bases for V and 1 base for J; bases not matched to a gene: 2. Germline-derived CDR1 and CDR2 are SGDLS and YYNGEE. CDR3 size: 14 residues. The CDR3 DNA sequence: TGTGCCAGCAGCGGTAGCGGGACCCAAGAGACCCAGTACTTC. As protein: CASSGSGTQETQYF.

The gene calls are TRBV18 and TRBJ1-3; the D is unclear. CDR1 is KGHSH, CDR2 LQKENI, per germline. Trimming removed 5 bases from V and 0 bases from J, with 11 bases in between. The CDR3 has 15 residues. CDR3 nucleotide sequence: TGTGCCAGCTCAGGCGGGGTAAACTCTGGAAACACCATATATTTT. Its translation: CASSGGVNSGNTIYF. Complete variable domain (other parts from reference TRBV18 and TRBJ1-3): NAGVMQNPRHLVRRRGQEARLRCSPMKGHSHVYWYRQLPEEGLKFMVYLQKENIIDESGMPKERFSAEFPKEGPSILRIQQVVRGDSAAYFCASSGGVNSGNTIYFGEGSWLTVV.

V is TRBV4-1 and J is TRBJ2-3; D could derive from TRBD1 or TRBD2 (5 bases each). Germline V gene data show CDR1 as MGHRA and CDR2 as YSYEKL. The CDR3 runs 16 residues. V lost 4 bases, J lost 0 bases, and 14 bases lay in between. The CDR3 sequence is CASSPGNGVSTDTQYF. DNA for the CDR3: TGCGCCAGCAGCCCAGGGAACGGGGTTAGCACAGATACGCAGTATTTT.

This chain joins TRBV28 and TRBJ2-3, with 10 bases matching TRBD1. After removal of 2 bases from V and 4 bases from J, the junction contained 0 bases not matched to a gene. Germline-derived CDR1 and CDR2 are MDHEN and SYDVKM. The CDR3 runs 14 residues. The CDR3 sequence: CASSLGTGADTQYF. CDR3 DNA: TGTGCCAGCAGTTTAGGGACAGGGGCAGATACGCAGTATTTT. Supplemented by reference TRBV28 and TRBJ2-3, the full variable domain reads DVKVTQSSRYLVKRTGEKVFLECVQDMDHENMFWYRQDPGLGLRLIYFSYDVKMKEKGDIPEGYSVSREKKERFSLILESASTNQTSMYLCASSLGTGADTQYFGPGTRLTVL.

CDR3 residues: CASSPRSGRNTGELFF. The CDR3 nucleotides read TGTGCCAGCTCACCACGTAGCGGGAGGAACACCGGGGAGCTGTTTTTT. The rearrangement uses TRBV18 and TRBJ2-2; 9 positions match TRBD2. This CDR3 is 16 amino acids long. The J segment lost 1 base and the V segment lost 1 base, leaving 1 base of the junction unmatched. Germline values: CDR1 KGHSH, CDR2 LQKENI.

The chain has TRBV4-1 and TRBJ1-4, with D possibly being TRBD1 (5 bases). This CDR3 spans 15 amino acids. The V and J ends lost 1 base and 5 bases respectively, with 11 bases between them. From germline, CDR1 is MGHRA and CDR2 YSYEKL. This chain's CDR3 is CASSQGDSSNEKLFF. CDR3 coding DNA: TGCGCCAGCAGCCAAGGAGACAGCTCAAATGAAAAACTGTTTTTT.

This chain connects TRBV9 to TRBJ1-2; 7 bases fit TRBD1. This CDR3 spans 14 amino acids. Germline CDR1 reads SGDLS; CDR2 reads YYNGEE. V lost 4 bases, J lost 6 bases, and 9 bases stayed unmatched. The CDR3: CASSSRDRFNGYTF. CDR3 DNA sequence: TGTGCCAGCAGCTCCCGGGACAGATTCAATGGCTACACCTTC.

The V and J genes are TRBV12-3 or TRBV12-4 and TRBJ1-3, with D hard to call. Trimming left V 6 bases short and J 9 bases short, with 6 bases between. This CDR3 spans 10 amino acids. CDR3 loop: CASSLSTIYF. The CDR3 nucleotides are TGTGCCAGCAGCCTGTCCACCATATATTTT.

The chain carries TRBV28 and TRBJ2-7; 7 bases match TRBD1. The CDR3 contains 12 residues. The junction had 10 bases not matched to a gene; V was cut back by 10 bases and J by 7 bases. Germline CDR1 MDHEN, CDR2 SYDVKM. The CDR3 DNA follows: TGTGCCACCCTGAACGACAGGGCTGAGCAGTACTTC. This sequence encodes CATLNDRAEQYF.

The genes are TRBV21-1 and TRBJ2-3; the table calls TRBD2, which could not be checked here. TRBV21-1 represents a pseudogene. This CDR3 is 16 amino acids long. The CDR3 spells CASTLGLAGALDTQYF. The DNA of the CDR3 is TGTGCCAGCACTTTGGGACTAGCGGGAGCCCTAGATACGCAGTATTTT.

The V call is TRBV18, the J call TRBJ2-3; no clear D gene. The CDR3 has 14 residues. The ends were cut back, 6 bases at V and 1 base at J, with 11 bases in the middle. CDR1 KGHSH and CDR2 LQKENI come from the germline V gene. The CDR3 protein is CASSPTIGTDTQYF. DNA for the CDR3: TGTGCCAGCTCTCCTACCATAGGCACAGATACGCAGTATTTT.

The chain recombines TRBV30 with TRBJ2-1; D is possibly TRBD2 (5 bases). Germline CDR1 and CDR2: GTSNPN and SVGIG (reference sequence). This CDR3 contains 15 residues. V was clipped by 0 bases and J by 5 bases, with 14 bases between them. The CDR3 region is CAWSVGGSGNNEQFF. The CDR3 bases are TGTGCCTGGAGTGTCGGCGGGTCGGGAAACAATGAGCAGTTCTTC.

Here the CDR3 DNA reads TGCAGCGTGGCACAGGGGGGAGGCACTGAAGCTTTCTTT. It specifies CSVAQGGGTEAFF. V usage is TRBV29-1 and J usage is TRBJ1-1; 8 bases line up with TRBD1. The V gene end was trimmed by 6 bases and the J gene end by 4 bases; junction bases not matched to a gene: 7. Germline V gives CDR1 SQVTM, CDR2 ANQGSEA. The CDR3 length is 13 residues.

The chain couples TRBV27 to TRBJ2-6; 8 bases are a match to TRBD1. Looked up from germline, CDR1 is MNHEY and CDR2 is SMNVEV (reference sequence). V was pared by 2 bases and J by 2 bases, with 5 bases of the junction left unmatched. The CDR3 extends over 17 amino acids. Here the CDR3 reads CASSLDQGATGANVLTF. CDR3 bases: TGTGCCAGCAGTTTAGATCAGGGGGCGACTGGGGCCAACGTCCTGACTTTC.

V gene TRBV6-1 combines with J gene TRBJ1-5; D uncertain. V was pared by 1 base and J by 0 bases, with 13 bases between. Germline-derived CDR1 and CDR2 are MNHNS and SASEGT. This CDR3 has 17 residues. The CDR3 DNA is TGTGCCAGCAGTGAAGAGGGCCGAGATTATAGCAATCAGCCCCAGCATTTT. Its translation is CASSEEGRDYSNQPQHF.

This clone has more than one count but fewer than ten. The CDR3 DNA reads TGTGCCAGCAGCTCGTGGGGACAGGATGGCGGGGAGCTGTTTTTT. Translating it yields CASSSWGQDGGELFF. The chain couples TRBV7-3 to TRBJ2-2; 8 positions agree with TRBD1. CDR3 length equals 15 residues. In germline, CDR1 is SGHTA, CDR2 FQGTGA. The V segment lost 4 bases and the J segment 7 bases; nucleotides outside the gene matches: 8. The whole variable domain, filled in from reference TRBV7-3 and TRBJ2-2, reads GAGVSQTPSNKVTEKGKYVELRCDPISGHTALYWYRQSLGQGPEFLIYFQGTGAADDSGLPNDRFFAVRPEGSVSTLKIQRTERGDSAVYLCASSSWGQDGGELFFGEGSRLTVL.